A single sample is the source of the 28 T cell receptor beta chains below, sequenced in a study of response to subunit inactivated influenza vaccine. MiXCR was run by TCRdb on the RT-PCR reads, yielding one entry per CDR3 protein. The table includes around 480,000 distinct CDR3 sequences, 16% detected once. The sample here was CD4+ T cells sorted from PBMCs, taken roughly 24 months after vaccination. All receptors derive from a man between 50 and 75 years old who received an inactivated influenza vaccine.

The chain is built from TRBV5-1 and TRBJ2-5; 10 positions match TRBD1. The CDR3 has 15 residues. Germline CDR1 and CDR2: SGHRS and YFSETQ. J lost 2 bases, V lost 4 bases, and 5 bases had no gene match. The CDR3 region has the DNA TGCGCCAGCAGCCCGACGGACAGGGGGCAAGAGACCCAGTACTTC. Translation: CASSPTDRGQETQYF. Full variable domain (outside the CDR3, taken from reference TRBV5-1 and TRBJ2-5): KAGVTQTPRYLIKTRGQQVTLSCSPISGHRSVSWYQQTPGQGLQFLFEYFSETQRNKGNFPGRFSGRQFSNSRSEMNVSTLELGDSALYLCASSPTDRGQETQYFGPGTRLLVL.

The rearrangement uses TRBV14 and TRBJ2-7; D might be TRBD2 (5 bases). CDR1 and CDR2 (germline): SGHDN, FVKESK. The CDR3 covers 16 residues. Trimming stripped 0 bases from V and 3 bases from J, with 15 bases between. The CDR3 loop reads CASSQDVGRRNYEQYF. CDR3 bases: TGTGCCAGCAGCCAAGATGTGGGCAGGAGGAACTACGAGCAGTACTTC.

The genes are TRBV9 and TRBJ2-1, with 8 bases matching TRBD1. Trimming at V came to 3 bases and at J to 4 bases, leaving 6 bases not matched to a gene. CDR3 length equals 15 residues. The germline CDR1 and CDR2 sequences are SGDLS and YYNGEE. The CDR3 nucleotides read TGTGCCAGCAGCGATTCAGGACAGGGTTACAATGAGCAGTTCTTC. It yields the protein CASSDSGQGYNEQFF.

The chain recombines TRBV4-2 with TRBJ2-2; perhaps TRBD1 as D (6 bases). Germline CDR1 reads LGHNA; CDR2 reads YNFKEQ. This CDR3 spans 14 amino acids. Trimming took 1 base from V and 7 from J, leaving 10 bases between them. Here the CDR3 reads CASSQVSGDGELFF. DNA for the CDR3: TGTGCCAGCAGCCAAGTATCAGGGGACGGGGAGCTGTTTTTT.

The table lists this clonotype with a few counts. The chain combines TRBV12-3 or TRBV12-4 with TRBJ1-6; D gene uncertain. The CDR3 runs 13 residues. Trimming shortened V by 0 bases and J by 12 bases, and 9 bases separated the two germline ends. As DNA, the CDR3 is TGTGCCAGCAGTTTAGCGACCCCTGGACCCCTCCACTTT. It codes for CASSLATPGPLHF.

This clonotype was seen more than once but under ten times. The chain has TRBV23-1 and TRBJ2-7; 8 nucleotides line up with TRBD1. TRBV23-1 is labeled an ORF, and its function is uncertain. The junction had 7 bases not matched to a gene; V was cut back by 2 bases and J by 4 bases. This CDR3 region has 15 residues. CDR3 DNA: TGCGCCAGCAGTCAACCGGGACAGGAATATTACGAGCAGTACTTC. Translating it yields CASSQPGQEYYEQYF.

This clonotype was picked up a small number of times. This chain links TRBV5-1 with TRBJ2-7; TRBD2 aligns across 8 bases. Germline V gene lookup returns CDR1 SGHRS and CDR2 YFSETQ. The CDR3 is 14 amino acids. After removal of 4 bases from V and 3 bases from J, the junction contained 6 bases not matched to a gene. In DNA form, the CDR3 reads TGCGCCAGCAGCCCGATGACTAGCGACTACGAGCAGTACTTC. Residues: CASSPMTSDYEQYF.

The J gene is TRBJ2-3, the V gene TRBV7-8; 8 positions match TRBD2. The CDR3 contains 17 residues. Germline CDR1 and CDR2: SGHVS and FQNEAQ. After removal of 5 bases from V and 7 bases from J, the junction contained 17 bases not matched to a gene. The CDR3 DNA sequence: TGTGCCAGCAGCATTCTACCTGGGCCGGGAGGGCCGAATACGCAGTATTTT. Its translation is CASSILPGPGGPNTQYF.

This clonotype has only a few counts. The CDR3 here is CASSLNPPVAADTQYF. CDR3 nucleotide sequence: TGCGCCAGCAGCTTGAATCCACCCGTGGCCGCAGATACGCAGTATTTT. The chain has TRBV5-1 and TRBJ2-3; D remains unclear. Trimming left V 1 base short and J 4 bases short, with 16 bases between. Germline V gives CDR1 SGHRS, CDR2 YFSETQ. This CDR3 region has 16 residues.

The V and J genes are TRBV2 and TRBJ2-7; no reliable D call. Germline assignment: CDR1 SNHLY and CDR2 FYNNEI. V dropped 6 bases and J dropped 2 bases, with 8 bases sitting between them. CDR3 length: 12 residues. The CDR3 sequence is CASRTDTYEQYF. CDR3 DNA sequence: TGTGCCAGCAGGACCGATACCTACGAGCAGTACTTC.

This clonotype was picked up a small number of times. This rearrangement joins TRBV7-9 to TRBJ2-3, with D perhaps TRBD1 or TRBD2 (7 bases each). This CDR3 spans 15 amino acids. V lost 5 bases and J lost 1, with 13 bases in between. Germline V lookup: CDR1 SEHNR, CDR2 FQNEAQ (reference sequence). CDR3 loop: CASSGGGQRTDTQYF. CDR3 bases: TGTGCCAGCAGCGGGGGGGGACAGCGCACAGATACGCAGTATTTT.

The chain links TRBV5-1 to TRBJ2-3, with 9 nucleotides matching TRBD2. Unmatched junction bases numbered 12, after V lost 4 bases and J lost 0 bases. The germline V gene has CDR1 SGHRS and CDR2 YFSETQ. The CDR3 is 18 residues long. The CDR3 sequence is CASSILAGAPLSTDTQYF. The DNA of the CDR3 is TGCGCCAGCAGCATACTAGCGGGTGCTCCCCTAAGCACAGATACGCAGTATTTT.

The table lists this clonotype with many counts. CDR3 DNA sequence: TGTGCCAGCAGCTTAGGCTTCTCTGGGGCCAACGTCCTGACTTTC. It specifies CASSLGFSGANVLTF. The rearrangement links TRBV7-2 to TRBJ2-6; D is uncertain. The CDR3 covers 15 residues. Germline CDR1 is SGHTA and CDR2 is FQGNSA. V was trimmed by 1 base and J by 0 bases, leaving 4 bases between them. The variable domain in full, completed from reference TRBV7-2 and TRBJ2-6, reads GAGVSQSPSNKVTEKGKDVELRCDPISGHTALYWYRQSLGQGLEFLIYFQGNSAPDKSGLPSDRFSAERTGGSVSTLTIQRTQQEDSAVYLCASSLGFSGANVLTFGAGSRLTVL.

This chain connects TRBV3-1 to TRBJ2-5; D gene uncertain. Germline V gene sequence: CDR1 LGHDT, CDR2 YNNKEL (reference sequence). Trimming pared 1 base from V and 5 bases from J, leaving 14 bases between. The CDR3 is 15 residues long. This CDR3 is CASSQGAYMAETQYF. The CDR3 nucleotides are TGTGCCAGCAGCCAAGGCGCTTACATGGCTGAGACCCAGTACTTC.

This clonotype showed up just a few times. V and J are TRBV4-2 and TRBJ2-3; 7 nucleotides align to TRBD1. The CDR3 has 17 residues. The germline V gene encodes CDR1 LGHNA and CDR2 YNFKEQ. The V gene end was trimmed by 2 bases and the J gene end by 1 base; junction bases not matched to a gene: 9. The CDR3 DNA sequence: TGTGCCAGCAGCCAAACACCCCAGGGGGTCCGCACAGATACGCAGTATTTT. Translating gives CASSQTPQGVRTDTQYF.

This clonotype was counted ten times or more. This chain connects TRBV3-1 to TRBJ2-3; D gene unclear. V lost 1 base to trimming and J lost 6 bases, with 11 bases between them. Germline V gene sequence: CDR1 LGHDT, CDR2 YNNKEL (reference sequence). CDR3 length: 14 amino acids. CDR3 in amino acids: CASSQAPSSDTQYF. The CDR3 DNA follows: TGTGCCAGCAGCCAAGCTCCGTCAAGCGATACGCAGTATTTT.

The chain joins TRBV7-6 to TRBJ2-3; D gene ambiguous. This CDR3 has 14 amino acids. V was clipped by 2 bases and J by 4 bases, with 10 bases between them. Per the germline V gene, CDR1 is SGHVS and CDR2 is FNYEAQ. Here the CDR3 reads CASSLTLASDTQYF. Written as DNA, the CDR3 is TGTGCCAGCAGCTTAACGCTGGCCTCAGATACGCAGTATTTT.

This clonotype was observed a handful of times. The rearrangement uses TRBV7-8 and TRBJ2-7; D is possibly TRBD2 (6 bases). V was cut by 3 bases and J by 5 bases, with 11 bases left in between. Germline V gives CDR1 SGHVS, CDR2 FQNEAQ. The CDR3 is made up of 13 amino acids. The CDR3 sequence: CASSFRGNHEQYF. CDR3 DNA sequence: TGTGCCAGCAGCTTCCGGGGGAACCACGAGCAGTACTTC. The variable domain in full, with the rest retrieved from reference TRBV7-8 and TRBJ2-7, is GAGVSQSPRYKVAKRGQDVALRCDPISGHVSLFWYQQALGQGPEFLTYFQNEAQLDKSGLPSDRFFAERPEGSVSTLKIQRTQQEDSAVYLCASSFRGNHEQYFGPGTRLTVT.

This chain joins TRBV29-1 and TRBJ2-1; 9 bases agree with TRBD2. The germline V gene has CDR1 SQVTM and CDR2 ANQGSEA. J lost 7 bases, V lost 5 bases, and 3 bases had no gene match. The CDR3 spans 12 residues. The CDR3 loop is CSVSGGNNEQFF. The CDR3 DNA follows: TGCAGCGTTAGCGGGGGGAATAATGAGCAGTTCTTC.

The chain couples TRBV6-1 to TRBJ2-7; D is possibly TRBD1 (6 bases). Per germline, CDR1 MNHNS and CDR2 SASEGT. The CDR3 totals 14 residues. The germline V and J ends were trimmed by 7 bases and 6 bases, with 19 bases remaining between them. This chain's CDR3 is CASNLEQGIGEQYF. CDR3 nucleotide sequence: TGTGCCAGCAACCTGGAGCAGGGGATTGGCGAGCAGTACTTC.

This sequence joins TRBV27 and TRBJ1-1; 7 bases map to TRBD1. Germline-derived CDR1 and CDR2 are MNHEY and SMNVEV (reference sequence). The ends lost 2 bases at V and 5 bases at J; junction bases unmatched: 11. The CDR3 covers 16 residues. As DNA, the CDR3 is TGTGCCAGCAGTTTAAGTTATAGGGGGCTAAAAACTGAAGCTTTCTTT. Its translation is CASSLSYRGLKTEAFF.

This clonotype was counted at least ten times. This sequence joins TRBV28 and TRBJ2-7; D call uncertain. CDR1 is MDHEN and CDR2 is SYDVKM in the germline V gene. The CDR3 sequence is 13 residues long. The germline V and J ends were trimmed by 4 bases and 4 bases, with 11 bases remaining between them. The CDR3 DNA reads TGTGCCAGCAGTTCCGGGTCCTTTTACGAGCAGTACTTC. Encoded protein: CASSSGSFYEQYF.

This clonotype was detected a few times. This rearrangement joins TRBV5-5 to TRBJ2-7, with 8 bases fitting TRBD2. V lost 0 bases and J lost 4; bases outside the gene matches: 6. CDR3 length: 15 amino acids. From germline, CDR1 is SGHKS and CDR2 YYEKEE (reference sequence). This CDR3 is CASSLALAGLYEQYF. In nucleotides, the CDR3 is TGTGCCAGCAGCTTGGCTCTAGCGGGTTTATACGAGCAGTACTTC. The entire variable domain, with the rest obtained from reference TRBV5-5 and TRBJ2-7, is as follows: DAGVTQSPTHLIKTRGQQVTLRCSPISGHKSVSWYQQVLGQGPQFIFQYYEKEERGRGNFPDRFSARQFPNYSSELNVNALLLGDSALYLCASSLALAGLYEQYFGPGTRLTVT.

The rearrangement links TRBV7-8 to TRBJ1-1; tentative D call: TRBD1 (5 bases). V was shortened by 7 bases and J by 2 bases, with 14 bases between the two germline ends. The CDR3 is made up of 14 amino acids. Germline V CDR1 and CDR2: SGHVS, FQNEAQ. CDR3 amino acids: CASTLFGTNTEAFF. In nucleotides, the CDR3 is TGTGCCAGCACACTTTTTGGGACCAACACTGAAGCTTTCTTT.

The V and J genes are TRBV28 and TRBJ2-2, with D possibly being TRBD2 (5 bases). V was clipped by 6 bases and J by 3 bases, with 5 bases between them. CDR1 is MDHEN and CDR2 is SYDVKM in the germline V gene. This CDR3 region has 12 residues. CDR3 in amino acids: CASRDYTGELFF. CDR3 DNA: TGTGCCAGCAGGGACTACACCGGGGAGCTGTTTTTT.

CDR3 sequence reads: CSVDSGRNQETQYF. The CDR3 DNA follows: TGCAGCGTTGACTCGGGCAGGAACCAAGAGACCCAGTACTTC. The genes are TRBV29-1 and TRBJ2-5, with unresolved D. The CDR3 totals 14 residues. The V end was cut by 3 bases, the J end by 0 bases, with 11 bases between. Germline V gene lookup returns CDR1 SQVTM and CDR2 ANQGSEA.

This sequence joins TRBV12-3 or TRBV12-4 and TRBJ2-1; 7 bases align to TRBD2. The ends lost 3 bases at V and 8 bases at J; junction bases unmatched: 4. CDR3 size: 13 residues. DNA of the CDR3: TGTGCCAGCAGTTTCGGAACTAGCGATGAGCAGTTCTTC. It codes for CASSFGTSDEQFF.

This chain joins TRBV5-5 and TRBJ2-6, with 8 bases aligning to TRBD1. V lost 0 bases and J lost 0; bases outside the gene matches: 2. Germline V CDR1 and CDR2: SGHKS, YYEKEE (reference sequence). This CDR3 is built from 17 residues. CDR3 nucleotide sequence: TGTGCCAGCAGCTTGGACGGACAGGGCTCTGGGGCCAACGTCCTGACTTTC. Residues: CASSLDGQGSGANVLTF.